The clone carrying this TCR beta chain was picked up one time. Germline V gene data show CDR1 as KGHSH and CDR2 as LQKENI. The V end was cut by 3 bases, the J end by 7 bases, with 12 bases between. The CDR3 is 13 residues long. This record comes from a study of blood T cell repertoires in COVID-19. Study background: Specimens from acute and convalescent COVID-19 originated in the United States, Italy and Spain. Sources were T cells, B-cell-depleted T cells, or PBMCs; the material itself was cDNA or gDNA.

Under the authors' procedure: From reference gene primer amplification, estimates of nucleated cell counts were derived. Method: immunoSEQ multiplex PCR; TCRdb's copy keeps in-frame clones and lacks some. Clonal size and the V and J genes are those of that table, whereas D and trimming came from the DNA. Of roughly 82,000 clones listed, about 90% were seen once; the top ten hold roughly 1%. This sequence joins TRBV18 and TRBJ1-2, with a weak D call TRBD1 (5 bases). This clonotype originated in a woman between 50 and 59 years old in a cohort sampled during active COVID-19. Material: peripheral blood. The DNA for the CDR3 is TGTGCCAGCTCACCGGATGACGGGGGTGGCTACACCTTC. Residues: CASSPDDGGGYTF.